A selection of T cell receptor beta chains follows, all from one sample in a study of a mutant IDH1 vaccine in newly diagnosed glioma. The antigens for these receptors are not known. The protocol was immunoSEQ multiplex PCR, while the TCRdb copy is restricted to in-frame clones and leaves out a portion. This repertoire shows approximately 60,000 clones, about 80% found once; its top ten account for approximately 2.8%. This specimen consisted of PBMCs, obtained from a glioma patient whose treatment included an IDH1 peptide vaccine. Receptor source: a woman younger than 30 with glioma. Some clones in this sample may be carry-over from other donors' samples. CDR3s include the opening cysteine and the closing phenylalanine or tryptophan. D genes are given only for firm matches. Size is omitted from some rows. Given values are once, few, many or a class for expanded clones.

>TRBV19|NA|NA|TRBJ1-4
CASRTDSPREKLFF
TGTGCCAGTAGGACTGACAGCCCCAGGGAAAAACTGTTTTTT
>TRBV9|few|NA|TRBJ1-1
CASSVADIPMNTEAFF
TGTGCCAGCAGCGTGGCTGACATTCCTATGAACACTGAAGCTTTCTTT
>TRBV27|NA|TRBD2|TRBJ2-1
CATTASGSWNEQFF
TGTGCCACGACCGCTAGCGGGAGTTGGAATGAGCAGTTCTTC
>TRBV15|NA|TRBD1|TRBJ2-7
CATSRAGTGIEQYF
TGTGCCACCAGCAGAGCAGGGACAGGGATTGAGCAGTACTTC
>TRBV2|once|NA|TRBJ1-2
CASTQDRTRYGYTF
TGTGCCAGCACCCAAGACAGGACACGCTATGGCTACACCTTC
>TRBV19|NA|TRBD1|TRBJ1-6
CASRGTGNSPLHF
TGTGCCAGTCGTGGGACAGGGAATTCACCCCTCCACTTT
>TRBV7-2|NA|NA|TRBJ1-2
CASSLTGFSYGYTF
TGTGCCAGCAGCTTAACAGGGTTTAGCTATGGCTACACCTTC
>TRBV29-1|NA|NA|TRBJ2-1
CSVDHRETYNEQFF
TGCAGCGTCGACCACCGGGAGACCTACAATGAGCAGTTCTTC
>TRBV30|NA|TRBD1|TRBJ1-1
CAWRGQGAFTEAFF
TGTGCCTGGAGGGGACAGGGGGCTTTCACTGAAGCTTTCTTT
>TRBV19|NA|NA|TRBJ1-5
CASSIAVFSNQPQHF
TGTGCCAGTAGTATCGCGGTCTTTAGCAATCAGCCCCAGCATTTT
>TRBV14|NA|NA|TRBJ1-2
CASSLFTRGGYTF
TGTGCCAGCAGCCTCTTCACAAGGGGGGGCTACACCTTC
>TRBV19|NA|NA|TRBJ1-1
CASSIDRGAVNTEAFF
TGTGCCAGTAGTATAGATCGAGGAGCAGTGAACACTGAAGCTTTCTTT
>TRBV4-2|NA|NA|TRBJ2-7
CASSQSGTYEQYF
TGTGCCAGCAGCCAAAGCGGTACCTACGAGCAGTACTTC
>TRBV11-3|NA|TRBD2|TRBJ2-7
CASSLESGTPYEQYF
TGTGCCAGCAGCTTAGAGAGCGGGACCCCCTACGAGCAGTACTTC
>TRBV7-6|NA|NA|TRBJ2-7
CASSLSSYEQYF
TGTGCCAGCAGCTTGTCCTCCTACGAGCAGTACTTC
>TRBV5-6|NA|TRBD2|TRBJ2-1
CASSSAGRMRFF
TGTGCCAGCAGCTCGGCCGGGAGGATGCGGTTCTTC
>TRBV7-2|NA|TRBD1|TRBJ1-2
CASSGTAYGYTF
TGTGCCAGCAGCGGGACAGCCTATGGCTACACCTTC
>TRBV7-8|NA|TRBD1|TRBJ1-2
CASSSRTGEVGGYTF
TGTGCCAGCAGCTCAAGGACAGGGGAAGTGGGTGGCTACACCTTC
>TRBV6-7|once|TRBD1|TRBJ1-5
CASSHPGTGVLYSNQPQHF
TGTGCCAGCAGCCACCCCGGGACAGGGGTCCTTTATAGCAATCAGCCCCAGCATTTT
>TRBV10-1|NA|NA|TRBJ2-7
CASSWTGTGTYF
TGCGCCAGCAGTTGGACGGGGACCGGGACGTACTTC
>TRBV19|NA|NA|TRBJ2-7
CASSMWGSSYEQYF
TGTGCCAGTAGTATGTGGGGTTCTTCCTACGAGCAGTACTTC
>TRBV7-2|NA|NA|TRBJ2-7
CASSLVGGQLYEQYF
TGTGCCAGCAGCTTAGTCGGGGGACAGCTTTACGAGCAGTACTTC
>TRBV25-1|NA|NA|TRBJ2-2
CASSELTDTGELFF
TGTGCCAGCAGTGAATTGACTGACACCGGGGAGCTGTTTTTT
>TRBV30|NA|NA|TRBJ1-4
CAWSVIGQSFEKLFF
TGTGCCTGGAGTGTAATCGGTCAGTCTTTCGAAAAACTGTTTTTT
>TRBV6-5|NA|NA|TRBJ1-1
CASSQGLSTEAFF
TGTGCCAGCAGCCAGGGCCTCTCCACTGAAGCTTTCTTT
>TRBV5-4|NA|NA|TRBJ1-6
CASSLEDASPLHF
TGTGCCAGCAGCTTGGAAGATGCTTCACCCCTCCACTTT
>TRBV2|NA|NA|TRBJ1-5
CASSASSGNGQPQHF
TGTGCCAGCAGCGCCTCTAGCGGGAATGGCCAGCCCCAGCATTTT
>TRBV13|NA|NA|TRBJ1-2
CASSPTGAGHGYTF
TGTGCCAGCAGCCCTACCGGGGCAGGACATGGCTACACCTTC
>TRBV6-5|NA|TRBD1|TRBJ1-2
CASSSTGRYGYTF
TGTGCCAGCAGTTCGACAGGGAGGTATGGCTACACCTTC
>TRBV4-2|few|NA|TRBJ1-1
CASSQDPMNTEAFF
TGTGCCAGCAGCCAAGACCCTATGAACACTGAAGCTTTCTTT
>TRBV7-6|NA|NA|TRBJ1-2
CASSFGNYGYTF
TGTGCCAGCAGCTTCGGTAACTATGGCTACACCTTC
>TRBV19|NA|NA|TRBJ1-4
CASSTRQLNEKLFF
TGTGCCAGTAGTACGCGACAGCTTAATGAAAAACTGTTTTTT
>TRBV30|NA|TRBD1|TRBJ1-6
CAWSDLDRGSTLHF
TGTGCCTGGAGCGACCTAGACAGGGGTAGCACCCTCCACTTT
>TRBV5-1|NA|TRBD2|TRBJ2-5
CASSGEAGRRETQYF
TGCGCCAGCAGCGGGGAAGCGGGAAGGAGGGAGACCCAGTACTTC
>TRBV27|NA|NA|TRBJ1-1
CASSGIRTEAFF
TGTGCCAGCAGTGGGATTCGGACTGAAGCTTTCTTT
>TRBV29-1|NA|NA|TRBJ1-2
CSALGVVYGYTF
TGCAGCGCACTGGGTGTTGTTTATGGCTACACCTTC
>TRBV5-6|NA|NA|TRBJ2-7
CASSLGTAAYEQYF
TGTGCCAGCAGCTTGGGGACAGCCGCCTACGAGCAGTACTTC
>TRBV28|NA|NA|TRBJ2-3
CASSGSTDTQYF
TGTGCCTCAAGCGGGTCCACAGATACGCAGTATTTT
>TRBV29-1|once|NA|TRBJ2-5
CSVESGVQETQYF
TGCAGCGTTGAGTCAGGGGTCCAAGAGACCCAGTACTTC
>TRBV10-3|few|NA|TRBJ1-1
CAISDSLNTEAFF
TGTGCCATCAGCGACAGTTTAAACACTGAAGCTTTCTTT
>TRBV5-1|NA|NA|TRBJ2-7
CASSLVRGSYEQYF
TGCGCCAGCAGCTTGGTTCGGGGGTCGTACGAGCAGTACTTC
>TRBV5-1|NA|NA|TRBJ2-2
CASSLGPTGELFF
TGCGCCAGCAGCTTGGGGCCAACCGGGGAGCTGTTTTTT
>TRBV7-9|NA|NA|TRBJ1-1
CASSLSGGNTEAFF
TGTGCCAGCAGCTTAAGTGGGGGCAACACTGAAGCTTTCTTT
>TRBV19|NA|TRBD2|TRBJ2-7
CASSMGGTSLYEQYF
TGTGCCAGTAGTATGGGCGGGACTAGTCTCTACGAGCAGTACTTC